The next 18 T cell receptor beta chains were all read from a single sample in a study of regulatory dendritic cells for organ transplantation. Repertoires were generated with immunoSEQ multiplex PCR, while TCRdb's copy carries only in-frame clones and drops some. The sample includes about 10,000 clones, around 80% seen only once; the top ten take approximately 2.4%. What these receptors recognize is not known. Allogeneic regulatory or mature dendritic cells were co-cultured for 5 days with CFSE-labeled sorted T cells at 1:10. Material: memory CD4+ T cells from blood cultured with dendritic cells. Subset indicated: CD45RO+ memory T cells. The source is a human donor in good health.

The chain carries TRBV6-5 and TRBJ2-3, with a tentative D call TRBD2 (6 bases). V shed 6 bases and J shed 0 bases, with 13 bases lying between them. Per germline, CDR1 MNHEY and CDR2 SVGAGI. The CDR3 runs 15 residues. CDR3 residues: CASRLGGTSTDTQYF. The CDR3, as DNA: TGTGCCAGCAGGTTGGGCGGGACGAGCACAGATACGCAGTATTTT.

CDR3 amino acids: CAWSVFAGGPSTDTQYF. The CDR3 DNA sequence: TGTGCCTGGAGTGTGTTTGCGGGAGGGCCGAGCACAGATACGCAGTATTTT. V usage is TRBV30 and J usage is TRBJ2-3; 9 bases match TRBD2. V lost 0 bases and J lost 0; bases outside the gene matches: 7. The V gene's germline CDR1 is GTSNPN and CDR2 SVGIG (reference sequence). There are 17 residues in the CDR3.

The rearrangement links TRBV19 to TRBJ1-1; TRBD1 matches at 11 bases. J lost 1 base, V lost 4 bases, and 5 bases had no gene match. The V gene's germline CDR1 is LNHDA and CDR2 SQIVND (reference sequence). The CDR3 contains 16 residues. The CDR3 DNA sequence: TGTGCCAGTAGTAGACGGACAGGGGGCGGGAACACTGAAGCTTTCTTT. Its protein is CASSRRTGGGNTEAFF.

This chain uses TRBV6-5 with TRBJ1-2; perhaps TRBD1 as D (5 bases). This CDR3 has 13 residues. Per the germline V gene, CDR1 is MNHEY and CDR2 is SVGAGI. V was clipped by 7 bases and J by 3 bases, with 12 bases between them. This CDR3 reads CASNPGTYYGYTF. Written as DNA, the CDR3 is TGTGCCAGCAACCCCGGGACTTACTATGGCTACACCTTC.

The chain joins TRBV19 to TRBJ2-3; 7 bases line up with TRBD1. CDR1 is LNHDA and CDR2 is SQIVND in the germline V gene (reference sequence). The CDR3 extends over 13 amino acids. Trimming removed 7 bases from V and 2 bases from J; junction bases left unmatched: 3. CDR3 sequence: CASTTGDTDTQYF. The CDR3, as DNA: TGTGCCAGTACTACAGGGGACACAGATACGCAGTATTTT.

The chain carries TRBV28 and TRBJ2-7; 8 nucleotides agree with TRBD1. Unmatched junction bases numbered 14, after V lost 2 bases and J lost 5 bases. This CDR3 contains 17 residues. The germline CDR1 and CDR2 sequences are MDHEN and SYDVKM. CDR3 nucleotides: TGTGCCAGCAGTTTAAGTTTCTGGGGACAGGCCTTCCACGAGCAGTACTTC. It codes for CASSLSFWGQAFHEQYF.

CDR3 in amino acids: CASTPMAGTGVDGYGYTF. In DNA, the CDR3 is TGTGCCAGCACGCCGATGGCCGGGACAGGGGTAGATGGCTATGGCTACACCTTC. The rearrangement links TRBV7-9 to TRBJ1-2, with TRBD1 matching over 10 bases. The CDR3 is 18 amino acids. V lost 7 bases to trimming and J lost 4 bases; unmatched junction nucleotides: 18. CDR1 is SEHNR, CDR2 FQNEAQ, per germline (reference sequence).

The chain uses TRBV5-4 and TRBJ2-3, with 10 bases fitting TRBD2. J was trimmed by 1 base and V by 0 bases; bases with no gene match: 5. The CDR3 loop spans 17 amino acids. Germline V gene lookup returns CDR1 SGHNT and CDR2 YYREEE (reference sequence). CDR3 amino acids: CASSLETGTSGTDTQYF. The CDR3 DNA sequence: TGTGCCAGCAGCTTGGAAACCGGGACTAGCGGCACAGATACGCAGTATTTT. The variable domain in full, completed from reference TRBV5-4 and TRBJ2-3, reads ETGVTQSPTHLIKTRGQQVTLRCSSQSGHNTVSWYQQALGQGPQFIFQYYREEENGRGNFPPRFSGLQFPNYSSELNVNALELDDSALYLCASSLETGTSGTDTQYFGPGTRLTVL.

Note on this clone: Different DNA sequences within this sample yield the same CDR3. The rearrangement joins TRBV6-1 to TRBJ2-5, with D tentatively TRBD1 or TRBD2 (6 bases each). CDR3 length: 15 amino acids. Trimming pared 4 bases from V and 5 bases from J, leaving 17 bases between. The germline V gene encodes CDR1 MNHNS and CDR2 SASEGT. Here the CDR3 reads CASSGSGGPGETQYF. As DNA, the CDR3 is TGTGCCAGCAGTGGGTCCGGGGGCCCTGGGGAGACCCAGTACTTC.

This clone was detected only a few times. J is TRBJ1-3 and V is TRBV5-4; 7 bases match TRBD1. Looked up from germline, CDR1 is SGHNT and CDR2 is YYREEE (reference sequence). V shed 0 bases and J 9 bases; nucleotides not matched to a gene: 3. The CDR3 is 13 amino acids. The CDR3: CASSLDRGGTIYF. Here the CDR3 DNA reads TGTGCCAGCAGCTTGGACAGGGGAGGCACCATATATTTT.

The chain uses TRBV7-2 and TRBJ1-5; 8 bases agree with TRBD1. V lost 2 bases to trimming and J lost 7 bases; unmatched junction nucleotides: 1. The CDR3 extends over 13 amino acids. Germline lookup yields CDR1 SGHTA and CDR2 FQGNSA. CDR3 in DNA: TGTGCCAGCAGCTTACAGGGGGCCCAGCCCCAGCATTTT. The encoded protein is CASSLQGAQPQHF.

This clone occurred a few times. The chain is built from TRBV27 and TRBJ1-2; TRBD1 matches at 10 bases. The CDR3 is 15 residues long. V was pared by 3 bases and J by 7 bases, with 8 bases of the junction left unmatched. The germline V gene encodes CDR1 MNHEY and CDR2 SMNVEV (reference sequence). CDR3 DNA sequence: TGTGCCAGCAGTTTTCGGGACAGGGGAAGGACTGGCTACACCTTC. This codes for CASSFRDRGRTGYTF.

This chain uses TRBV11-2 with TRBJ2-7; a possible D gene is TRBD2 (6 bases). The V gene's germline CDR1 is SGHAT and CDR2 FQNNGV. The V and J ends lost 3 bases and 7 bases respectively, with 7 bases between them. This CDR3 is built from 11 residues. The CDR3 bases are TGTGCCAGCAGCTTGGCGGGGGAGCAGTACTTC. It is translated as CASSLAGEQYF.

The chain carries TRBV27 and TRBJ2-7; 9 positions match TRBD2. The CDR3 loop spans 13 amino acids. Germline lookup yields CDR1 MNHEY and CDR2 SMNVEV (reference sequence). V trimming: 7 bases; J trimming: 2 bases; junction bases outside the gene matches: 3. The CDR3 is CASKEREAYEQYF. DNA for the CDR3: TGTGCCAGCAAGGAGCGGGAGGCCTACGAGCAGTACTTC.

The rearrangement joins TRBV6-4 to TRBJ2-1; 8 bases align to TRBD2. The CDR3 totals 15 residues. Germline-derived CDR1 and CDR2 are MRHNA and SNTAGT. The junction had 2 bases not matched to a gene; V was cut back by 3 bases and J by 1 base. CDR3 sequence: CASSEASGSYNEQFF. The DNA of the CDR3 is TGTGCCAGCAGTGAGGCTAGCGGGTCCTACAATGAGCAGTTCTTC.

The chain employs TRBV7-9 and TRBJ2-7; possibly TRBD1 or TRBD2 for D (6 bases each). V was pared by 6 bases and J by 3 bases, with 18 bases between. Germline values: CDR1 SEHNR, CDR2 FQNEAQ (reference sequence). The CDR3 totals 15 residues. CDR3 protein: CASSTLGGANYEQYF. Here the CDR3 DNA reads TGTGCCAGCAGTACCCTCGGGGGCGCGAACTACGAGCAGTACTTC.

V gene TRBV11-2 combines with J gene TRBJ2-7; D is uncertain. This CDR3 spans 14 amino acids. The V end was cut by 5 bases, the J end by 0 bases, with 11 bases between. Germline lookup yields CDR1 SGHAT and CDR2 FQNNGV. This CDR3 is CASSPREDSYEQYF. The CDR3 bases are TGTGCCAGCAGCCCCCGTGAGGACTCCTACGAGCAGTACTTC. Variable domain in full (rest from reference TRBV11-2 and TRBJ2-7): EAGVAQSPRYKIIEKRQSVAFWCNPISGHATLYWYQQILGQGPKLLIQFQNNGVVDDSQLPKDRFSAERLKGVDSTLKIQPAKLEDSAVYLCASSPREDSYEQYFGPGTRLTVT.

This clone was recorded only once. This chain links TRBV7-2 with TRBJ2-3; D unclear. The length of the CDR3 is 15 residues. Trimming cost V 5 bases and J 0 bases, with 12 bases left between them. The germline V gene encodes CDR1 SGHTA and CDR2 FQGNSA. The CDR3 region is CASSLKSFSTDTQYF. The CDR3 coding sequence is TGTGCCAGCAGCCTTAAGTCCTTTAGCACAGATACGCAGTATTTT.